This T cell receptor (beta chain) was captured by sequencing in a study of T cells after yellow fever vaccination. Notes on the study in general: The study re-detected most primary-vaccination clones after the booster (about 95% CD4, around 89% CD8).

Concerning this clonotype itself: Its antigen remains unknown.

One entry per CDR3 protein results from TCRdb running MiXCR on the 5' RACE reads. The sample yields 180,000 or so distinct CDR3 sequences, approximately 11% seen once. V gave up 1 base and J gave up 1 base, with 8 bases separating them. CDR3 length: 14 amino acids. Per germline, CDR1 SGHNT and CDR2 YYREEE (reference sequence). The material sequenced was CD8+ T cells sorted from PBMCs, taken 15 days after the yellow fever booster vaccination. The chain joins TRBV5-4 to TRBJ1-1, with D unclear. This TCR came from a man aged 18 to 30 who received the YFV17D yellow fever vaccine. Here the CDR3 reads CASSLSGQNTEAFF. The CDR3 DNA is TGTGCCAGCAGCTTGAGTGGCCAGAACACTGAAGCTTTCTTT.